The text below deals with one TCR beta chain. Its antigen is unidentified. As for time point: patch test 1, 2 weeks after DPC sensitization. Treatment here: therapeutic diphenylcyclopropenone sensitization with weekly scalp DPC. With 5 bases removed from V and 5 bases from J, the gap between germline ends came to 21 bases. The CDR3 runs 16 residues. The entry originates in a study of human T cells and chemical hapten exposure. Study overall: 2% DPC was applied to around 2 cm by around 2 cm of upper inner arm skin for sensitization. Whole-study findings and limits: Counts of TCRs above 1 in 1000 frequency stayed unchanged with DPC sensitization.

Each CDR3 protein is one row after TCRdb ran MiXCR on the RACE reads. The sample carries roughly 200,000 distinct CDR3 sequences, under 25% recorded once. This TCR was recovered from a woman aged 45-65 years with alopecia areata. Some clones in this sample may be carry-over from other donors' samples. The sequenced sample was whole blood, obtained in connection with sensitization to the hapten diphenylcyclopropenone (DPC). The chain joins TRBV12-3 or TRBV12-4 to TRBJ2-5; D is possibly TRBD2 (6 bases). The CDR3 DNA sequence: TGTGCCAGCAGTCGCCTGAGTACTAGCTCCGGTGAGACCCAGTACTTC. Translating gives CASSRLSTSSGETQYF.